These T cell receptor beta chains were read from a single sample in a study of blood T cell repertoires in COVID-19. Method: immunoSEQ multiplex PCR; TCRdb's copy keeps in-frame clones and lacks some. Of some 340,000 clones detected, 80% to 85% appear once; the ten largest clones hold roughly 5.1%. The sequencing input was PBMCs or T cells enriched from blood (not recorded which). These TCRs come from a woman aged 45-60 years who had recovered from COVID-19. The CDR3 runs from the conserved cysteine through the conserved F or W. A D gene is named only where the DNA matches it firmly. For some rows the clone size is stated as once, few or many, or as a class when expanded; others skip it.

TRBV6-4	-	TRBJ1-5	-	CASTDDLGNQPQHF	TGTGCCAGCACTGACGATTTAGGCAATCAGCCCCAGCATTTT
TRBV3-1/TRBV3-2	-	TRBJ2-7	-	CASSQDALSYEQYF	TGTGCCAGCAGCCAAGACGCGCTATCCTACGAGCAGTACTTC
TRBV18	-	TRBJ1-1	once	CASLQGRNTEAFF	TGTGCCAGCCTACAGGGTCGTAACACTGAAGCTTTCTTT
TRBV20-1	TRBD2	TRBJ2-5	-	CSASKLAGEETQYF	TGCAGTGCTAGTAAGCTAGCGGGAGAAGAGACCCAGTACTTC
TRBV5-5	-	TRBJ1-1	once	CASSLGLLNTEAFF	TGTGCCAGCAGCTTGGGACTCTTGAACACTGAAGCTTTCTTT
TRBV11-3	-	TRBJ2-2	-	CASTSNFMRSDTGELFF	TGTGCCAGCACCTCTAATTTTATGAGGAGTGACACCGGGGAGCTGTTTTTT
TRBV6-5	-	TRBJ2-7	few	CASSPPGQGFNEQYF	TGTGCCAGCAGCCCCCCCGGGCAGGGCTTTAACGAGCAGTACTTC
TRBV27	-	TRBJ1-5	once	CASSLWGRGNQPQHF	TGTGCCAGCAGTTTATGGGGGCGAGGCAATCAGCCCCAGCATTTT
TRBV2	-	TRBJ2-4	-	CASRNTGAKNIQYF	TGTGCCAGCAGGAACACGGGAGCCAAAAACATTCAGTACTTC
TRBV11-3	-	TRBJ1-2	-	CASSFPGGELGRYGYTF	TGTGCCAGCAGCTTTCCAGGCGGGGAGCTGGGGCGCTATGGCTACACCTTC
TRBV10-3	TRBD2	TRBJ2-3	-	CAIGIPGLAGTDTQYF	TGTGCCATCGGCATACCGGGACTAGCGGGCACAGATACGCAGTATTTT
TRBV2	TRBD1	TRBJ1-6	-	CASSEARIGQGAGSPLHF	TGTGCCAGCAGTGAAGCGCGGATCGGACAGGGGGCGGGGTCACCCCTCCACTTT
TRBV19	-	TRBJ2-5	-	CASSINSGQETQYF	TGTGCCAGTAGTATAAATAGCGGCCAAGAGACCCAGTACTTC
TRBV15	-	TRBJ2-3	-	CATSRDPQGRLIATDTQYF	TGTGCCACCAGCAGAGACCCGCAGGGTCGGCTGATTGCCACAGATACGCAGTATTTT
TRBV7-3	TRBD1	TRBJ1-1	-	CASSQGGTEAFF	TGTGCCAGCAGTCAGGGGGGTACTGAAGCTTTCTTT
TRBV13	-	TRBJ1-1	-	CASTRVGGLGTEAFF	TGTGCCAGCACCCGGGTCGGGGGATTAGGCACTGAAGCTTTCTTT
TRBV9	-	TRBJ2-2	-	CASSVDSGWASESGELFF	TGTGCCAGCAGCGTAGATTCAGGGTGGGCTTCGGAATCCGGGGAGCTGTTTTTT
TRBV5-1	TRBD1	TRBJ2-3	-	CASSLRAGGTYRTDTQYF	TGCGCCAGCAGCTTGCGTGCAGGGGGAACCTATCGCACAGATACGCAGTATTTT
TRBV7-8	TRBD1	TRBJ1-5	-	CASSSRQGNQPQHF	TGTGCCAGCAGCTCGAGACAGGGGAATCAGCCCCAGCATTTT
TRBV19	-	TRBJ1-5	-	CASSILHGNQPQHF	TGTGCCAGTAGTATTTTACACGGCAATCAGCCCCAGCATTTT
TRBV7-2	TRBD1	TRBJ1-1	-	CASRPGTGGSTEAFF	TGTGCCAGCAGACCCGGGACAGGGGGTTCCACTGAAGCTTTCTTT
TRBV19	TRBD2	TRBJ2-3	-	CASSFGLAGRRTDTQYF	TGTGCCAGTAGTTTCGGACTAGCGGGTCGGCGCACAGATACGCAGTATTTT
TRBV7-3	-	TRBJ2-2	-	CASSQDSNTGELFF	TGTGCCAGCAGCCAGGACAGTAACACCGGGGAGCTGTTTTTT
TRBV7-8	TRBD1	TRBJ1-3	-	CASSLEQGAGGNTIYF	TGTGCCAGCAGCTTAGAACAGGGGGCAGGTGGAAACACCATATATTTT
TRBV9	TRBD2	TRBJ2-3	-	CASSLTSGSTDTQYF	TGTGCCAGCAGCCTAACTAGCGGGAGCACAGATACGCAGTATTTT
TRBV3-1/TRBV3-2	-	TRBJ2-3	-	CASSSTLSGSEDTQYF	TGTGCCAGCAGCTCTACCCTTAGCGGAAGCGAAGATACGCAGTATTTT
TRBV27	TRBD1	TRBJ1-1	-	CASSLMRGQNTEAFF	TGTGCCAGCAGTTTAATGAGGGGGCAGAACACTGAAGCTTTCTTT
TRBV9	TRBD1	TRBJ1-5	-	CASSPGQGGSQPQHF	TGTGCCAGCAGCCCAGGACAGGGGGGAAGTCAGCCCCAGCATTTT
TRBV7-3	-	TRBJ1-1	-	CASSRAGSTEAFF	TGTGCCAGCAGCCGGGCGGGCTCCACTGAAGCTTTCTTT
TRBV14	TRBD2	TRBJ2-3	-	CASSQRTSGADTQYF	TGTGCCAGCAGCCAGAGGACTAGCGGCGCAGATACGCAGTATTTT
TRBV5-1	-	TRBJ2-1	-	CASSLEAGTYNEQFF	TGCGCCAGCAGCTTGGAGGCAGGGACCTACAATGAGCAGTTCTTC
TRBV19	TRBD1	TRBJ2-7	few	CASSISTGGGYEQYF	TGTGCCAGTAGTATTTCAACAGGGGGAGGCTACGAGCAGTACTTC
TRBV19	-	TRBJ1-5	-	CASSIDLTGQASNQPQHF	TGTGCCAGTAGTATAGACCTTACGGGACAAGCTAGCAATCAGCCCCAGCATTTT
TRBV19	TRBD1	TRBJ1-5	-	CASSIVGQAGNQPQHF	TGTGCCAGTAGTATCGTGGGACAGGCTGGCAATCAGCCCCAGCATTTT
TRBV7-9	-	TRBJ2-7	-	CASSLGVLYEQYF	TGTGCCAGCAGCCTCGGGGTGCTGTACGAGCAGTACTTC
TRBV19	-	TRBJ1-1	-	CASSMKGVNTEAFF	TGTGCCAGTAGTATGAAGGGGGTGAACACTGAAGCTTTCTTT
TRBV27	TRBD2	TRBJ2-7	-	CASSWGRGADEQYF	TGTGCCAGCAGTTGGGGGCGGGGGGCGGACGAGCAGTACTTC
TRBV3-1/TRBV3-2	TRBD2	TRBJ2-3	-	CASSQGSSGGPGDTQYF	TGTGCCAGCAGCCAAGGGTCAAGCGGGGGCCCAGGAGATACGCAGTATTTT
TRBV3-1/TRBV3-2	-	TRBJ1-5	-	CASSPDPTYQPQHF	TGTGCCAGCAGCCCCGACCCGACATATCAGCCCCAGCATTTT
TRBV30	-	TRBJ2-4	-	CAWAQGRDIQYF	TGTGCCTGGGCCCAGGGAAGGGACATTCAGTACTTC
TRBV7-9	-	TRBJ1-6	-	CASSPRSYNSPLHF	TGTGCCAGCAGCCCCCGCTCCTATAATTCACCCCTCCACTTT
TRBV19	-	TRBJ2-1	-	CASSRVANEQFF	TGTGCCAGTAGTAGGGTAGCAAATGAGCAGTTCTTC
TRBV11-2	-	TRBJ2-7	-	CASSLLGQGEAVEQYF	TGTGCCAGCAGCTTATTGGGCCAGGGTGAGGCGGTTGAGCAGTACTTC
TRBV11-3	-	TRBJ1-1	-	CASSLDAGNTEAFF	TGTGCCAGCAGCTTAGATGCGGGGAACACTGAAGCTTTCTTT